These T cell receptor beta chains were read from a single sample in a study of blood T cell repertoires in COVID-19. Measured with immunoSEQ multiplex PCR; TCRdb has only the in-frame clones, and not every one. Of about 48,000 clones listed, over 75% are singletons. Sequencing input: peripheral blood. These receptors all stem from a woman aged 60 to 75 with acute or convalescent COVID-19. The CDR3 runs from the conserved cysteine through the conserved F or W. A D gene is named only where the DNA matches it firmly. Some rows have no size entry. The others give once, few or many, or a class for an expanded clone.

V	D	length	J	size	CDR3	DNA
TRBV5-1	TRBD2	14	TRBJ2-1	-	CASRGSGSFNEQFF	TGCGCCAGCAGGGGCAGCGGGAGTTTCAATGAGCAGTTCTTC
TRBV5-1	TRBD1	18	TRBJ2-5	-	CASSSPGTAILQENTQYF	TGCGCCAGCAGCTCCCCCGGGACAGCAATACTACAAGAGAATACCCAGTACTTC
TRBV2	-	14	TRBJ2-2	few	CASTQGKNTGELFF	TGTGCCAGCACGCAGGGGAAGAACACCGGGGAGCTGTTTTTT
TRBV5-6	TRBD2	17	TRBJ2-5	-	CASSPRLAGGRQETQYF	TGTGCCAGCAGCCCAAGACTAGCGGGAGGCCGCCAAGAGACCCAGTACTTC
TRBV5-5	-	16	TRBJ1-1	-	CASSLGASTMNTEAFF	TGTGCCAGCAGCTTAGGAGCGAGCACCATGAACACTGAAGCTTTCTTT
TRBV2	-	12	TRBJ2-7	few	CASSGTAYEQYF	TGTGCCAGCAGTGGGACAGCTTACGAGCAGTACTTC
TRBV2	-	13	TRBJ1-2	-	CASRQGMSYGYTF	TGTGCCAGCAGACAGGGAATGTCCTATGGCTACACCTTC
TRBV19	TRBD2	12	TRBJ2-1	once	CASAGAFNEQFF	TGTGCCAGTGCGGGAGCCTTCAATGAGCAGTTCTTC
TRBV2	TRBD2	17	TRBJ2-1	once	CASSDTSGGSSYNEQFF	TGTGCCAGCAGTGACACTAGCGGGGGGAGCTCCTACAATGAGCAGTTCTTC
TRBV5-6	-	18	TRBJ1-1	-	CASSLVVGDYGRNTEAFF	TGTGCCAGCAGCTTGGTGGTAGGGGATTATGGTCGGAACACTGAAGCTTTCTTT
TRBV13	TRBD1	15	TRBJ2-2	-	CASSSRDRASGELFF	TGTGCCAGCAGCTCCCGGGACAGGGCTTCGGGGGAGCTGTTTTTT
TRBV19	TRBD1	15	TRBJ2-3	-	CASSIRDSTTDTQYF	TGTGCCAGTAGTATTCGGGACAGCACAACAGATACGCAGTATTTT
TRBV6-5	-	13	TRBJ1-2	-	CASRGGPSHGYTF	TGTGCCAGCAGGGGCGGGCCGTCGCATGGCTACACCTTC
TRBV7-3	TRBD2	15	TRBJ2-5	-	CASSLAGGPEETQYF	TGTGCCAGCAGCTTGGCGGGGGGCCCGGAAGAGACCCAGTACTTC
TRBV11-3	-	14	TRBJ2-5	-	CASSLGGTQETQYF	TGTGCCAGCAGCTTGGGGGGGACACAAGAGACCCAGTACTTC
TRBV10-2	-	14	TRBJ1-1	few	CASSGTEENTEAFF	TGCGCCAGCAGTGGGACAGAGGAAAACACTGAAGCTTTCTTT
TRBV3-1/TRBV3-2	-	12	TRBJ1-5	few	CASSQRGQPQHF	TGTGCCAGCAGCCAGCGTGGTCAGCCCCAGCATTTT
TRBV12-3/TRBV12-4	-	12	TRBJ2-5	-	CASSFRGETQYF	TGTGCCAGCAGTTTCAGAGGGGAGACCCAGTACTTC
TRBV2	-	14	TRBJ1-2	few	CASRVQASDYGYTF	TGTGCCAGCAGGGTACAGGCTTCTGACTATGGCTACACCTTC
TRBV2	-	15	TRBJ1-6	-	CASSAARSNNSPLHF	TGTGCCAGCAGTGCGGCCAGGTCTAATAATTCACCCCTCCACTTT
TRBV2	TRBD2	15	TRBJ2-1	-	CASSLLAGGQNEQFF	TGTGCCAGCAGCCTACTAGCGGGAGGACAAAATGAGCAGTTCTTC
TRBV20-1	TRBD2	15	TRBJ2-5	-	CSASPISGGQETQYF	TGCAGTGCTAGTCCCATTAGCGGGGGCCAAGAGACCCAGTACTTC
TRBV6-5	-	12	TRBJ2-1	once	CASSLSGNEQFF	TGTGCCAGCAGTCTTAGCGGCAATGAGCAGTTCTTC
TRBV3-1/TRBV3-2	-	13	TRBJ2-3	-	CASSRTPWDTQYF	TGTGCCAGCAGTCGGACTCCGTGGGATACGCAGTATTTT
TRBV27	-	12	TRBJ1-1	-	CASSSRQSEAFF	TGTGCCAGCAGTTCCCGACAGTCTGAAGCTTTCTTT
TRBV15	TRBD1	16	TRBJ2-5	once	CATSRTPGTGPRTQYF	TGTGCCACCAGCAGAACACCCGGGACAGGTCCGCGGACCCAGTACTTC
TRBV5-1	TRBD2	14	TRBJ2-5	-	CASSFASGAETQYF	TGCGCCAGCAGCTTTGCTAGCGGGGCGGAGACCCAGTACTTC
TRBV11-3	-	11	TRBJ2-3	-	CASGRGDTQYF	TGTGCCAGCGGAAGGGGAGATACGCAGTATTTT
TRBV7-3	-	14	TRBJ2-3	-	CASSLMGTTDTQYF	TGTGCCAGCAGCTTAATGGGCACCACAGATACGCAGTATTTT
TRBV19	-	14	TRBJ2-1	-	CASSMGGGGPRQFF	TGTGCCAGTAGTATGGGCGGAGGGGGCCCCCGGCAGTTCTTC
TRBV5-1	-	14	TRBJ2-3	once	CASSSASSTDTQYF	TGCGCCAGCAGCTCAGCGAGTAGCACAGATACGCAGTATTTT
TRBV12-5	TRBD1	15	TRBJ1-6	-	CASGLGDSPNSPLHF	TGTGCTAGTGGTTTGGGGGACAGCCCTAATTCACCCCTCCACTTT
TRBV7-2	TRBD1	16	TRBJ2-6	-	CASSLTGGAGANVLTF	TGTGCCAGCAGCTTGACAGGGGGCGCTGGGGCCAACGTCCTGACTTTC
TRBV5-1	TRBD1	15	TRBJ2-1	few	CASSSSGTGDNEQFF	TGCGCCAGCAGCTCATCTGGGACAGGGGACAATGAGCAGTTCTTC
TRBV2	-	13	TRBJ2-1	few	CASNLDRYNEQFF	TGTGCCAGCAACCTGGACAGATACAATGAGCAGTTCTTC
TRBV11-3	-	14	TRBJ2-1	few	CASSPSRLHNEQFF	TGTGCCAGCAGCCCTTCGAGACTCCACAATGAGCAGTTCTTC
TRBV11-2	TRBD1	15	TRBJ2-3	once	CASSFTGGLTDTQYF	TGTGCCAGCAGTTTTACAGGGGGTCTCACAGATACGCAGTATTTT
TRBV9	-	14	TRBJ2-5	-	CASSVGSVRETQYF	TGTGCCAGCAGCGTAGGGAGTGTACGAGAGACCCAGTACTTC
TRBV14	-	13	TRBJ2-7	-	CASSPTRGGEQYF	TGTGCCAGCAGCCCTACACGGGGTGGCGAGCAGTACTTC
TRBV5-1	TRBD1	15	TRBJ2-2	-	CASQRGPANTGELFF	TGCGCCAGCCAAAGGGGGCCAGCGAACACCGGGGAGCTGTTTTTT
TRBV7-8	TRBD2	14	TRBJ2-7	-	CASSLDRTSHEQYF	TGTGCCAGCAGCTTAGATAGGACTAGCCACGAGCAGTACTTC
TRBV5-1	-	13	TRBJ1-1	-	CASSLGQDTEAFF	TGCGCCAGCAGCCTAGGACAAGACACTGAAGCTTTCTTT
TRBV12-3/TRBV12-4	-	11	TRBJ1-3	-	CASSPVNTIYF	TGTGCCAGCAGCCCCGTAAACACCATATATTTT